Following are 5 T cell receptor beta chains from one sample sequenced in a study of beta chain features in type 1 diabetes (dated by TCRdb to 2016 to 2019). Preparation of the library involved the immunoSEQ multiplex PCR assay. The High Capacity cDNA Reverse Transcription Kit was used to reverse transcribe all of the isolated RNA, meaning that expressed TCRB transcripts were what got sequenced. The table comes from immuneACCESS by way of TCRdb, which keeps in-frame sequences with V and J called. Part of the clones is missing from these tables; in studies checked, under half for an unresolved V gene and the rest for unknown reasons. The sample profile shows 900,000 or so clones; roughly 15% of them were found once. In total, the top ten clones hold around 0.02% of the sample. The sample was naive CD4+ T cells from blood. The intended sense of this specimen's cell subset or site label: true naive CD4+ T cells. The source is a woman between 18 and 30 years old in good health.

The rearrangement joins TRBV10-3 to TRBJ2-5; the D call may be TRBD1 or TRBD2 (5 bases each). CDR1 and CDR2 (germline): ENHRY, SYGVKD. The CDR3 covers 15 residues. Trimming took 4 bases from V and 5 from J, leaving 17 bases between them. CDR3 bases: TGTGCCATCAGTGGGGGCCCTCCGGGCGGGGAGACCCAGTACTTC. This gives the protein CAISGGPPGGETQYF.

The rearrangement uses TRBV7-2 and TRBJ2-3; TRBD2 might be the D (6 bases). The V gene's germline CDR1 is SGHTA and CDR2 FQGNSA. The V end lost 2 bases, the J end lost 2 bases, and 14 bases lay between the germline ends. This CDR3 has 16 amino acids. The CDR3 DNA is TGTGCCAGCAGCTTACAGGCGGGACGGATCACAGATACGCAGTATTTT. This codes for CASSLQAGRITDTQYF.

The gene calls are TRBV6-1 and TRBJ2-7; tentative D call: TRBD2 (5 bases). This CDR3 region has 13 residues. The V and J ends lost 7 bases and 2 bases respectively, with 12 bases between them. CDR1 MNHNS and CDR2 SASEGT come from the germline V gene. The CDR3: CASTPTITYEQYF. CDR3 coding DNA: TGTGCCAGCACGCCGACTATCACCTACGAGCAGTACTTC.

The V call is TRBV6-5, the J call TRBJ2-7; D is possibly TRBD2 (6 bases). V lost 4 bases and J lost 3, with 19 bases in between. CDR1 and CDR2 (germline): MNHEY, SVGAGI. The CDR3 loop spans 16 amino acids. The CDR3 is CASSFLSEGSRYEQYF. CDR3 in DNA: TGTGCCAGCAGTTTCTTGTCGGAGGGTTCCCGCTACGAGCAGTACTTC.

This clone occurred a few times. V is TRBV7-9 and J is TRBJ1-3; D is possibly TRBD1 (5 bases). The CDR3 has 17 amino acids. CDR1 is SEHNR, CDR2 FQNEAQ, per germline (reference sequence). Trimming took 3 bases from V and 0 from J, leaving 15 bases between them. The CDR3 sequence: CASSFNRRPNSGNTIYF. CDR3 coding DNA: TGTGCCAGCAGCTTTAACAGGAGGCCAAACTCTGGAAACACCATATATTTT.